One sample yielded the 28 T cell receptor beta chains listed below, sequenced in a study of regulatory T cells in long-lasting Graves disease. Time point meaning: persistent/refractory GD, antithyroid drugs over 5 years with positive TRAb. The authors made the TCR library using RNA they extracted from PBMCs. CDR3 regions were amplified by Arm-PCR using iRepertoire HTBI primers to build TCR beta libraries. TCRdb itself ran the multiplex PCR reads through MiXCR, one entry per CDR3 protein. The table has 400,000 to 500,000 distinct CDR3 sequences, 20% to 25% seen once; the top ten hold about 7.8%. The source material was peripheral blood mononuclear cells (PBMCs), sampled when the disease was refractory, from a patient treated with antithyroid drugs. Receptor source: a female donor with Graves disease.

The V and J genes are TRBV30 and TRBJ1-3; unclear D gene. The CDR3 spans 13 residues. CDR1 is GTSNPN, CDR2 SVGIG, per germline (reference sequence). Trimming shortened V by 7 bases and J by 2 bases, and 12 bases separated the two germline ends. The CDR3 protein is CASRVRAGNTIYF. CDR3 in DNA: TGTGCCTCCCGGGTTCGTGCTGGAAACACCATATATTTT.

This clonotype was seen many times. The junction departs from the called germline gene at one end, perhaps through a read error. CDR3 region: CASREGTVRPYEQYF. Here the CDR3 DNA reads TGTGCCAGCAGAGAAGGGACCGTTAGGCCCTACGAGCAGTACTTC. This chain connects TRBV2 to TRBJ2-7; TRBD1 or TRBD2 may be the D gene (5 bases each). The germline CDR1 and CDR2 sequences are SNHLY and FYNNEI. The CDR3 totals 15 residues.

This clonotype has only a few counts. This sequence joins TRBV29-1 and TRBJ2-7; 10 bases map to TRBD1. Per the germline V gene, CDR1 is SQVTM and CDR2 is ANQGSEA. The CDR3 runs 13 residues. With 6 bases clipped from V and 2 bases from J, the junction kept 4 bases outside the gene matches. The CDR3 nucleotides read TGCAGCGTGACCGGGACAGGGGCCTACGAGCAGTACTTC. This encodes CSVTGTGAYEQYF.

The chain uses TRBV20-1 and TRBJ2-1, with D perhaps matching TRBD2 (6 bases). This CDR3 is built from 16 residues. Germline CDR1 and CDR2: DFQATT and SNEGSKA (reference sequence). V gave up 0 bases and J gave up 9 bases, with 21 bases separating them. CDR3 coding DNA: TGCAGTGCTAGAGATCTGGGGGGAGAAGCCCCGTCTGAGCAGTTCTTC. It translates to CSARDLGGEAPSEQFF.

The V call is TRBV29-1, the J call TRBJ2-1; TRBD2 agrees at 12 bases. The CDR3 covers 18 residues. After removal of 1 base from V and 3 bases from J, the junction contained 10 bases not matched to a gene. Germline CDR1 is SQVTM and CDR2 is ANQGSEA. CDR3 sequence: CSVEGPSGRASFYNEQFF. The CDR3, as DNA: TGCAGCGTTGAAGGCCCTAGCGGGAGGGCCTCTTTCTACAATGAGCAGTTCTTC.

This clonotype was detected a few times. The rearrangement uses TRBV2 and TRBJ2-5; 8 bases map to TRBD2. The CDR3 contains 15 residues. V trimming: 0 bases; J trimming: 5 bases; junction bases outside the gene matches: 5. CDR1 SNHLY and CDR2 FYNNEI come from the germline V gene. CDR3 bases: TGTGCCAGCAGTGAAGCGCCGGGACTAGAGGAGACCCAGTACTTC. This encodes CASSEAPGLEETQYF.

As DNA, the CDR3 is TGTGCCAGCAGCTCTCACTCACAGGGCACCGACTACGAGCAGTACTTC. Amino acids: CASSSHSQGTDYEQYF. The genes are TRBV9 and TRBJ2-7; maybe TRBD1 (6 bases). The CDR3 contains 16 residues. Germline CDR1 SGDLS, CDR2 YYNGEE. V was cut by 4 bases and J by 3 bases, with 20 bases left in between. The full variable domain, with the rest looked up from reference TRBV9 and TRBJ2-7, is DSGVTQTPKHLITATGQRVTLRCSPRSGDLSVYWYQQSLDQGLQFLIQYYNGEERAKGNILERFSAQQFPDLHSELNLSSLELGDSALYFCASSSHSQGTDYEQYFGPGTRLTVT.

The CDR3 loop reads CSVFWNTGELFF. For the CDR3, the DNA is TGCAGCGTTTTCTGGAACACCGGGGAGCTGTTTTTT. The chain combines TRBV29-1 with TRBJ2-2; D remains unclear. The CDR3 spans 12 residues. The V gene lost 5 bases and the J gene lost 1 base, with 5 bases spanning the gap. Germline V CDR1 and CDR2: SQVTM, ANQGSEA.

Many counts were recorded for this clonotype. The chain is built from TRBV7-2 and TRBJ2-7, with no clear D. The germline gives CDR1 SGHTA, CDR2 FQGNSA. The ends were cut back, 6 bases at V and 2 bases at J, with 5 bases in the middle. This CDR3 region has 11 residues. CDR3 DNA sequence: TGTGCCAGCAGTGGACCCTACGAGCAGTACTTC. Translating it yields CASSGPYEQYF.

This clonotype was found a few times. For the CDR3, the DNA is TGTGCCAGCAGCTTGAAGGGGGGAGATACGCAGTATTTT. Translation gives CASSLKGGDTQYF. The chain links TRBV5-6 to TRBJ2-3; perhaps D is TRBD1 or TRBD2 (6 bases each). This CDR3 comprises 13 residues. Deletions cut 1 base from V and 5 bases from J, with 8 bases between. CDR1 SGHDT and CDR2 YYEEEE come from the germline V gene.

CDR3: CASSLGTSVYNEQFF. The CDR3 DNA reads TGTGCCAGCAGTCTGGGGACTAGCGTTTACAATGAGCAGTTCTTC. J is TRBJ2-1 and V is TRBV2; the match to TRBD2 covers 10 bases. Germline values: CDR1 SNHLY, CDR2 FYNNEI. The V segment lost 5 bases and the J segment 4 bases; nucleotides outside the gene matches: 5. The CDR3 consists of 15 residues. The complete variable domain, with remaining parts taken from reference TRBV2 and TRBJ2-1, reads EPEVTQTPSHQVTQMGQEVILRCVPISNHLYFYWYRQILGQKVEFLVSFYNNEISEKSEIFDDQFSVERPDGSNFTLKIRSTKLEDSAMYFCASSLGTSVYNEQFFGPGTRLTVL.

This clonotype was seen ten or more times. The chain uses TRBV29-1 and TRBJ1-4; D is unclear. The V gene lost 7 bases and the J gene lost 7 bases, with 13 bases spanning the gap. This CDR3 comprises 12 residues. Germline loops: CDR1 SQVTM, CDR2 ANQGSEA. DNA of the CDR3: TGCAGCGCTCGAACGGGTGGTGAAAAACTGTTTTTT. This codes for CSARTGGEKLFF.

At least ten counts were recorded for this clonotype. The CDR3 is CASSQDPVGRDGYTF. The CDR3 DNA reads as TGTGCCAGCAGCCAAGATCCTGTGGGGCGGGATGGCTACACCTTC. The chain carries TRBV3-1 and TRBJ1-2; perhaps TRBD1 as D (5 bases). V shed 0 bases and J shed 6 bases, with 14 bases lying between them. The CDR3 covers 15 residues. Germline V gene data show CDR1 as LGHDT and CDR2 as YNNKEL (reference sequence).

The chain has TRBV12-3 or TRBV12-4 and TRBJ2-2; 7 bases agree with TRBD1. Germline trimming cut 3 bases from V and 6 bases from J; bases unmatched to any gene: 7. The CDR3 contains 15 residues. The CDR3: CASSFGTEGAGELFF. For the CDR3, the DNA is TGTGCCAGCAGTTTCGGGACAGAGGGGGCCGGGGAGCTGTTTTTT.

At least ten counts were recorded for this clonotype. The chain recombines TRBV24-1 with TRBJ2-7; D unresolved. With 2 bases removed from V and 3 bases from J, the gap between germline ends came to 10 bases. CDR1 is KGHDR, CDR2 SFDVKD, per germline. The length of the CDR3 is 14 residues. The chain's CDR3 is CATSDYSSGYEQYF. CDR3 in DNA: TGTGCCACCAGTGATTATAGCTCAGGCTACGAGCAGTACTTC.

On this clonotype: A read error may explain this, as a much larger clone is one base away. This is likely a read error, given that the CDR3 carries no conserved phenylalanine or tryptophan at its end. This rearrangement joins TRBV28 to TRBJ1-2; 7 positions agree with TRBD1. Trimming took 4 bases from V and 6 from J; bases not matched to a gene: 8. The CDR3 has 14 residues. The germline V gene has CDR1 MDHEN and CDR2 SYDVKM. The CDR3 bases are TGTGCCAGCAGTTCCGTGACAGGGTTGCATGGCTACACCCTC. It specifies CASSSVTGLHGYTL.

This clonotype has more than one count but fewer than ten. This chain joins TRBV6-2 or TRBV6-3 and TRBJ1-6; TRBD1 might be the D (5 bases). V gave up 0 bases and J gave up 7 bases, with 19 bases separating them. CDR1 is MNHEY and CDR2 is SVGEGT in the germline V gene. The CDR3 consists of 18 residues. Written as DNA, the CDR3 is TGTGCCAGCAGTTACTCGATCACGGGCAGGGTCGGAAATTCACCCCTCCACTTT. It yields the protein CASSYSITGRVGNSPLHF.

This chain joins TRBV2 and TRBJ1-3; D is undetermined. Germline CDR1 is SNHLY and CDR2 is FYNNEI. V lost 10 bases and J lost 4, with 20 bases in between. This CDR3 is built from 15 residues. This CDR3 is CATRRLETPGNTIYF. In DNA form, the CDR3 reads TGTGCCACCAGGAGATTGGAAACCCCGGGAAACACCATATATTTT.

The table lists this clonotype with many counts. This chain links TRBV29-1 with TRBJ1-1, with D perhaps TRBD1 (6 bases). Germline-derived CDR1 and CDR2 are SQVTM and ANQGSEA. CDR3 length equals 15 residues. Trimming removed 3 bases at V and 5 bases at J, with 19 bases between. The CDR3: CSVEVTGFGRTEAFF. The CDR3 DNA sequence: TGCAGCGTTGAGGTCACAGGGTTTGGTCGGACTGAAGCTTTCTTT.

This clonotype was counted ten times or more. V gene TRBV7-9 combines with J gene TRBJ1-2, with D possibly being TRBD1 (6 bases). The germline gives CDR1 SEHNR, CDR2 FQNEAQ (reference sequence). The CDR3 is 15 residues long. The V end was cut by 4 bases, the J end by 4 bases, with 16 bases between. CDR3 in DNA: TGTGCCAGCAGCTCAGCAACAGGGCGCGGCTATGGCTACACCTTC. Protein: CASSSATGRGYGYTF. Combining the CDR3 with reference TRBV7-9 and TRBJ1-2 gives the whole variable domain DTGVSQNPRHKITKRGQNVTFRCDPISEHNRLYWYRQTLGQGPEFLTYFQNEAQLEKSRLLSDRFSAERPKGSFSTLEIQRTEQGDSAMYLCASSSATGRGYGYTFGSGTRLTVV.

The J gene is TRBJ1-1, the V gene TRBV13; 10 positions match TRBD1. In germline, CDR1 is PRHDT, CDR2 FYEKMQ (reference sequence). CDR3 length: 16 residues. V dropped 5 bases and J dropped 5; count of bases not matched to a gene: 11. The CDR3 loop reads CASSPVPGQGRTEAFF. The CDR3 DNA sequence: TGTGCCAGCAGCCCTGTCCCGGGACAGGGGCGGACTGAAGCTTTCTTT.

A few counts support this clonotype. The chain carries TRBV10-3 and TRBJ2-2; TRBD2 matches 8 bases. CDR1 is ENHRY and CDR2 is SYGVKD in the germline V gene. The CDR3 is 15 amino acids. The V segment lost 0 bases and the J segment 7 bases; nucleotides outside the gene matches: 4. CDR3 region: CAISESTSGSGELFF. The CDR3 DNA reads TGTGCCATCAGTGAGTCAACTAGCGGTAGCGGGGAGCTGTTTTTT.

This clonotype was observed at least ten times. The chain links TRBV18 to TRBJ2-5, with a weak D call TRBD1 (6 bases). CDR1 and CDR2 (germline): KGHSH, LQKENI. V lost 1 base, J lost 5 bases, and 11 bases lay in between. This CDR3 spans 14 amino acids. The CDR3 is CASSPQATGETQYF. The CDR3 region has the DNA TGTGCCAGCTCACCACAGGCTACAGGGGAGACCCAGTACTTC.

The chain combines TRBV28 with TRBJ2-4; 8 nucleotides match TRBD1. V was pared by 4 bases and J by 3 bases, with 5 bases of the junction left unmatched. This CDR3 has 15 amino acids. Germline CDR1 MDHEN, CDR2 SYDVKM. CDR3 region: CASSWAGTGKNIQYF. The CDR3 DNA reads TGTGCCAGCAGTTGGGCTGGGACAGGCAAAAACATTCAGTACTTC. The full variable domain, rest sourced from reference TRBV28 and TRBJ2-4, is DVKVTQSSRYLVKRTGEKVFLECVQDMDHENMFWYRQDPGLGLRLIYFSYDVKMKEKGDIPEGYSVSREKKERFSLILESASTNQTSMYLCASSWAGTGKNIQYFGAGTRLSVL.

The chain is built from TRBV7-8 and TRBJ1-2; no clear D. Germline-derived CDR1 and CDR2 are SGHVS and FQNEAQ. This CDR3 is 15 amino acids long. Trimming cost V 5 bases and J 5 bases, with 18 bases left between them. CDR3 in amino acids: CASSLTVPHKYGYTF. CDR3 coding DNA: TGTGCCAGCAGCCTAACAGTTCCCCACAAATATGGCTACACCTTC.

This clonotype was recorded at least ten times. The chain is built from TRBV2 and TRBJ2-2; no clear D gene. Trimming removed 3 bases from V and 7 bases from J, with 12 bases in between. Germline CDR1 and CDR2: SNHLY and FYNNEI. CDR3 length equals 14 residues. The CDR3 region is CASSEALRSGELFF. DNA for the CDR3: TGTGCCAGCAGTGAGGCCCTTCGGAGCGGGGAGCTGTTTTTT.

This clonotype was found a few times. This chain uses TRBV5-1 with TRBJ2-6; no firm D call. Between the trimmed V and J ends, which lost 9 bases and 1 base, there was a span of 14 bases. The CDR3 contains 15 residues. From germline, CDR1 is SGHRS and CDR2 YFSETQ. The chain's CDR3 is CATQHTSSGANVLTF. In DNA, the CDR3 is TGCGCCACCCAGCATACAAGTTCTGGGGCCAACGTCCTGACTTTC.

This clonotype was counted only a few times. This chain connects TRBV6-1 to TRBJ2-4; D remains unclear. This CDR3 comprises 14 residues. Trimming shortened V by 2 bases and J by 8 bases, and 13 bases separated the two germline ends. The germline CDR1 and CDR2 sequences are MNHNS and SASEGT. The CDR3 bases are TGTGCCAGCAGTGAACCACTGAAGCCTGACATTCAGTACTTC. Translating gives CASSEPLKPDIQYF.